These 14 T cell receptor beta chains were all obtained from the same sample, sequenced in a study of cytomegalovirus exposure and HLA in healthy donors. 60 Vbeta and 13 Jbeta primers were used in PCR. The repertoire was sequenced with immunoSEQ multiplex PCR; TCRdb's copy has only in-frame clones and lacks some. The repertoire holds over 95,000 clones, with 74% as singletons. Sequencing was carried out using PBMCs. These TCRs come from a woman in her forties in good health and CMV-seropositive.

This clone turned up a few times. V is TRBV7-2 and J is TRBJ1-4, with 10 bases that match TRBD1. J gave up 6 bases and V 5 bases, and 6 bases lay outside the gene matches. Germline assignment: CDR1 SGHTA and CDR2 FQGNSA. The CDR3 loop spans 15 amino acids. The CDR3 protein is CASSTGTGVYEKLFF. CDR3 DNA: TGTGCCAGCAGCACAGGGACAGGGGTGTATGAAAAACTGTTTTTT.

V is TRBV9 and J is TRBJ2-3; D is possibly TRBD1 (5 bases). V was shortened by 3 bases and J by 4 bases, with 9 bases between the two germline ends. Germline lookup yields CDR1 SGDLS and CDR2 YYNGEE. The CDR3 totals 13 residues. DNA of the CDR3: TGTGCCAGCAGCGCCCAGGGCTCAGATACGCAGTATTTT. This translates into CASSAQGSDTQYF.

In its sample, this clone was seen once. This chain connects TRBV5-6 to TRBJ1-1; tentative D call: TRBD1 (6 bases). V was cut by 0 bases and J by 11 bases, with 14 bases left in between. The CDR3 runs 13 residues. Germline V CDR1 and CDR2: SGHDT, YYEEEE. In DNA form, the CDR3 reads TGTGCCAGCAGCTTGGTTACAGGGTTGGATGCTTTCTTT. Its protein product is CASSLVTGLDAFF.

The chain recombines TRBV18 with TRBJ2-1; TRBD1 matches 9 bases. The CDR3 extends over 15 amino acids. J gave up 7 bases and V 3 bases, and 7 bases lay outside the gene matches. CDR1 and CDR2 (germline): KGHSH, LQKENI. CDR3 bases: TGTGCCAGCTCACCTTGGACAGGGGACGAAAATGAGCAGTTCTTC. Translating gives CASSPWTGDENEQFF.

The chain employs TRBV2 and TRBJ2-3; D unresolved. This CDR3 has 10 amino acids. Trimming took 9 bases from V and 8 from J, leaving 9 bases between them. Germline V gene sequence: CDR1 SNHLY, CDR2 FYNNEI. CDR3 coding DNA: TGTGCCAGTAGCAGTGGTACGCAGTATTTT. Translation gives CASSSGTQYF. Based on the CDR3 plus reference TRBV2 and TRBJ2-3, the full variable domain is EPEVTQTPSHQVTQMGQEVILRCVPISNHLYFYWYRQILGQKVEFLVSFYNNEISEKSEIFDDQFSVERPDGSNFTLKIRSTKLEDSAMYFCASSSGTQYFGPGTRLTVL.

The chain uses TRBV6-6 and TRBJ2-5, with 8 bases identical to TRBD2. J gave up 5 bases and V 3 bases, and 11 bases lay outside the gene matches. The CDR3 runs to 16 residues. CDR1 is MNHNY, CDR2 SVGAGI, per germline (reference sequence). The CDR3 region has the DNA TGTGCCAGCAGTTATCGCGGGAGGACGTCGGCCGAGACCCAGTACTTC. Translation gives CASSYRGRTSAETQYF.

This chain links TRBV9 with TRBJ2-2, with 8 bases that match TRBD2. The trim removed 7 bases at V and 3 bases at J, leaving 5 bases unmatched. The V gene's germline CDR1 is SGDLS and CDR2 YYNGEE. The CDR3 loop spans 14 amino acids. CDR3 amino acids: CASGLAGYTGELFF. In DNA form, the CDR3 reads TGTGCCAGCGGGCTAGCGGGTTACACCGGGGAGCTGTTTTTT.

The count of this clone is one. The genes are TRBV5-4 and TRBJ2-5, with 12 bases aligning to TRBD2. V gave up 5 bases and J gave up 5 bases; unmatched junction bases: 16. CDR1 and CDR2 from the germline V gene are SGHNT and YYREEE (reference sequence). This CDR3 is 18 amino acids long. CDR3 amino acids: CASSYTETSGGRPETQYF. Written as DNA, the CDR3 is TGTGCCAGCAGTTACACAGAGACTAGCGGGGGCCGACCGGAGACCCAGTACTTC. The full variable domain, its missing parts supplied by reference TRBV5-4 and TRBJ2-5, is ETGVTQSPTHLIKTRGQQVTLRCSSQSGHNTVSWYQQALGQGPQFIFQYYREEENGRGNFPPRFSGLQFPNYSSELNVNALELDDSALYLCASSYTETSGGRPETQYFGPGTRLLVL.

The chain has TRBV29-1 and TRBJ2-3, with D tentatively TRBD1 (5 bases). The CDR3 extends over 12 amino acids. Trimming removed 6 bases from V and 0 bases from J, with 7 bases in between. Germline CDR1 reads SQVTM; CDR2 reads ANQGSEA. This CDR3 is CSVGHSTDTQYF. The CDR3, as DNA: TGCAGCGTCGGACACAGCACAGATACGCAGTATTTT.

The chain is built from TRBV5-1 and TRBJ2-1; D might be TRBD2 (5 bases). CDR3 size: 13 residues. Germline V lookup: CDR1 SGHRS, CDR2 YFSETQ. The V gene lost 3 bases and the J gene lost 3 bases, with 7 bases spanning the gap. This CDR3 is CASSSDFYNEQFF. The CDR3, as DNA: TGCGCCAGCAGCTCGGACTTCTACAATGAGCAGTTCTTC.

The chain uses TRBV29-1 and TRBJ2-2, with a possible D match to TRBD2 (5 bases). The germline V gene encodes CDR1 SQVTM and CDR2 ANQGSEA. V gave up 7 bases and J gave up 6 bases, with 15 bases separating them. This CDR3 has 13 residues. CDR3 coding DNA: TGCAGCGCAAAATGGAGAGGGCCCGGGGAGCTGTTTTTT. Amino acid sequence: CSAKWRGPGELFF.

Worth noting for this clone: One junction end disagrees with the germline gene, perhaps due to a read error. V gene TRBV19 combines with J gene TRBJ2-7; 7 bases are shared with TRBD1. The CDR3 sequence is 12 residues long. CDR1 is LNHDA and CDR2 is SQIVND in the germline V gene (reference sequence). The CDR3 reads CASSINGQARDF. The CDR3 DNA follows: TGTGCCAGTAGCATAAACGGACAGGCACGGGACTTC.

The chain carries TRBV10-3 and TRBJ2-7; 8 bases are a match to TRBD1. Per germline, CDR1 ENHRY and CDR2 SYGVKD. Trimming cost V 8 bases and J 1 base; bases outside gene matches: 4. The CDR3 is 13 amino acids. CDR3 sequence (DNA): TGTGCCATCGGCGACAGGGGTTCCTACGAGCAGTACTTC. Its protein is CAIGDRGSYEQYF.

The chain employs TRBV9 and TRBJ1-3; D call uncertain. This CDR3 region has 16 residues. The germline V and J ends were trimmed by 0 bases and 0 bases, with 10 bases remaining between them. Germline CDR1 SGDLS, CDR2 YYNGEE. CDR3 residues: CASSVANRPSGNTIYF. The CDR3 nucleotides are TGTGCCAGCAGCGTAGCGAACAGACCCTCTGGAAACACCATATATTTT. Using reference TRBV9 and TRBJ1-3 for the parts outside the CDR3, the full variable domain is DSGVTQTPKHLITATGQRVTLRCSPRSGDLSVYWYQQSLDQGLQFLIQYYNGEERAKGNILERFSAQQFPDLHSELNLSSLELGDSALYFCASSVANRPSGNTIYFGEGSWLTVV.